This T cell receptor (beta chain) was sequenced for a study of PD-1 blockade in classical Hodgkin lymphoma. Study observations and caveats: Reports described newly diagnosed patients as having lower baseline TCR diversity than healthy donors. CD4+ TCR diversity, unlike CD8+, climbed significantly by C4D1.

Data came from immunoSEQ multiplex PCR; TCRdb stores just in-frame clones and leaves some out. This sample carries fewer than 95,000 clones, 83% of them seen once, and the ten largest clones take more than 15%. Trimming removed 2 bases at V and 0 bases at J, with 7 bases between. The CDR3 contains 15 residues. Per the germline V gene, CDR1 is SEHNR and CDR2 is FQNEAQ (reference sequence). Time point of the sample: cycle 4 day 1 (C4D1), after more than 5 weeks of nivolumab. With no exception, relapse followed autologous stem cell transplantation in all patients, and brentuximab vedotin exposure varied. Comment on this clone: Its antigen is unknown.

The material sequenced was peripheral blood mononuclear cells (PBMCs), taken before the fourth cycle of nivolumab. The chain carries TRBV7-9 and TRBJ1-4; D is uncertain. This TCR derives from a human donor with classical Hodgkin lymphoma. The CDR3 region is CASSLFGATNEKLFF. In DNA, the CDR3 is TGTGCCAGCAGCTTATTCGGAGCAACTAATGAAAAACTGTTTTTT.